A single sample is the source of the 19 T cell receptor beta chains below, sequenced in a study of CD8 T cells in ankylosing spondylitis. Study observations and caveats: The study identified a TCR beta motif of several highly homologous variants that appeared characteristic of ankylosing spondylitis blood.

Using its own MiXCR run on the 5' RACE reads, TCRdb lists one record per CDR3 protein. The data show approximately 550,000 distinct CDR3 sequences, with 10% to 15% seen just once and approximately 7% held by the top ten. These receptors have no identified antigens. Sequencing was performed on blood, either unsorted or a sorted T cell fraction (not recorded which). Receptors originate from a male donor with ankylosing spondylitis.

This clonotype has more than one count but fewer than ten. The CDR3 DNA follows: TGTGCCAGCAGTTTGGGACTAGGGGGGGGAGAGACCCAGTACTTC. It encodes CASSLGLGGGETQYF. J is TRBJ2-5 and V is TRBV27; 8 bases map to TRBD2. Germline lookup yields CDR1 MNHEY and CDR2 SMNVEV (reference sequence). Unmatched junction bases numbered 7, after V lost 3 bases and J lost 4 bases. The CDR3 is 15 residues long.

The chain joins TRBV29-1 to TRBJ2-1; 7 nucleotides match TRBD2. The CDR3 consists of 14 residues. Losses at the gene ends were 4 bases for V and 0 bases for J; bases not matched to a gene: 3. Per the germline V gene, CDR1 is SQVTM and CDR2 is ANQGSEA. For the CDR3, the DNA is TGCAGCGTTGTGGGCGGGAGCTCCTACAATGAGCAGTTCTTC. This sequence encodes CSVVGGSSYNEQFF.

This clonotype has more than one count but fewer than ten. The J gene is TRBJ1-2, the V gene TRBV9, with D unclear. Germline CDR1 and CDR2: SGDLS and YYNGEE. Trimming pared 0 bases from V and 4 bases from J, leaving 16 bases between. The CDR3 is made up of 16 amino acids. CDR3 sequence (DNA): TGTGCCAGCAGCGTAGCTCCGGGTGTTTCGAGCTATGGCTACACCTTC. Translated, it gives CASSVAPGVSSYGYTF.

This clonotype was picked up a small number of times. V and J are TRBV3-1 and TRBJ2-1; 9 positions agree with TRBD1. V trimming: 3 bases; J trimming: 5 bases; junction bases outside the gene matches: 5. The germline V gene has CDR1 LGHDT and CDR2 YNNKEL (reference sequence). This CDR3 is 15 amino acids long. Written as DNA, the CDR3 is TGTGCCAGCAGCCATCGACAGGGGGTAAACAATGAGCAGTTCTTC. Amino acid sequence: CASSHRQGVNNEQFF.

This chain connects TRBV7-9 to TRBJ2-3, with D possibly matching TRBD2 (6 bases). The germline V gene has CDR1 SEHNR and CDR2 FQNEAQ (reference sequence). The CDR3 is made up of 16 amino acids. V gave up 4 bases and J gave up 3 bases, with 17 bases separating them. CDR3 protein: CASSSLAETRTDTQYF. Here the CDR3 DNA reads TGTGCCAGCAGCTCCTTAGCGGAAACCAGAACAGATACGCAGTATTTT.

This chain connects TRBV9 to TRBJ2-2, with TRBD1 identical over 7 bases. Trimming at V came to 3 bases and at J to 5 bases, leaving 10 bases not matched to a gene. This CDR3 region has 16 residues. Germline CDR1 SGDLS, CDR2 YYNGEE. The CDR3 coding sequence is TGTGCCAGCAGCGAGGGGGTAGGGGGCCCGACCGGGGAGCTGTTTTTT. This sequence encodes CASSEGVGGPTGELFF.

This clonotype was observed a few times. CDR3: CSARGTGTSVSSYEQYF. The CDR3 nucleotides read TGCAGTGCTAGAGGGACCGGGACTAGCGTTAGCTCCTACGAGCAGTACTTC. The chain couples TRBV20-1 to TRBJ2-7, with 10 bases aligning to TRBD2. The CDR3 is made up of 17 amino acids. Germline lookup yields CDR1 DFQATT and CDR2 SNEGSKA (reference sequence). V shed 1 base, J shed 0 bases, and the junction held 9 bases outside the gene matches.

The chain carries TRBV20-1 and TRBJ2-3; 13 bases align to TRBD2. The CDR3 runs 18 residues. Germline CDR1 is DFQATT and CDR2 is SNEGSKA (reference sequence). J lost 0 bases, V lost 5 bases, and 11 bases had no gene match. CDR3 bases: TGCAGTGCTCTCGGGACTAGCGGGGCACCTTCTAGCACAGATACGCAGTATTTT. This sequence encodes CSALGTSGAPSSTDTQYF.

In its sample, this clonotype was seen a few times. No DNA is shown, since the ends of the CDR3 on it are uncertain; the CDR3 is the one TCRdb lists. The chain is built from TRBV27 and TRBJ1-2; TRBD1 reflects the table's D call only, with no check against the DNA. Germline V gives CDR1 MNHEY, CDR2 SMNVEV (reference sequence). The CDR3 adds up to 15 amino acids, both ends counted. The CDR3 sequence is CASSTSDRVRSGYTF.

This clonotype was counted a few times. The J gene is TRBJ2-7, the V gene TRBV4-2; the match to TRBD2 covers 8 bases. CDR1 is LGHNA, CDR2 YNFKEQ, per germline. This CDR3 contains 16 residues. With 0 bases clipped from V and 3 bases from J, the junction kept 7 bases outside the gene matches. CDR3 amino acids: CASSQDFAAGVYEQYF. DNA of the CDR3: TGTGCCAGCAGCCAAGACTTCGCAGCGGGAGTCTACGAGCAGTACTTC.

The table lists this clonotype with a few counts. This chain joins TRBV29-1 and TRBJ2-1, with TRBD2 as a possible D gene (5 bases). V was clipped by 4 bases and J by 4 bases, with 14 bases between them. This CDR3 has 14 residues. The V gene's germline CDR1 is SQVTM and CDR2 ANQGSEA. The DNA of the CDR3 is TGCAGCGTTGCTAGGGAGTTCCCTTACAATGAGCAGTTCTTC. Translated, it gives CSVAREFPYNEQFF.

The chain has TRBV20-1 and TRBJ2-1; no clear D gene. Germline assignment: CDR1 DFQATT and CDR2 SNEGSKA (reference sequence). Trimming pared 2 bases from V and 9 bases from J, leaving 11 bases between. There are 12 residues in the CDR3. CDR3 sequence: CSARRQEAEQFF. Written as DNA, the CDR3 is TGCAGTGCTAGACGTCAGGAAGCTGAGCAGTTCTTC.

This clonotype has at least ten counts. The chain is built from TRBV5-1 and TRBJ2-7; 7 positions match TRBD1. J was trimmed by 1 base and V by 0 bases; bases with no gene match: 1. The CDR3 runs 14 residues. Germline V lookup: CDR1 SGHRS, CDR2 YFSETQ. This chain's CDR3 is CASSLGDRSYEQYF. As DNA, the CDR3 is TGCGCCAGCAGCTTGGGGGACAGATCCTACGAGCAGTACTTC. The entire variable domain, with the rest obtained from reference TRBV5-1 and TRBJ2-7, is as follows: KAGVTQTPRYLIKTRGQQVTLSCSPISGHRSVSWYQQTPGQGLQFLFEYFSETQRNKGNFPGRFSGRQFSNSRSEMNVSTLELGDSALYLCASSLGDRSYEQYFGPGTRLTVT.

This sequence joins TRBV7-2 and TRBJ2-7, with 9 bases aligning to TRBD1. The J segment lost 2 bases and the V segment lost 5 bases, leaving 7 bases of the junction unmatched. Germline CDR1 and CDR2: SGHTA and FQGNSA. The CDR3 runs to 15 residues. The CDR3 coding sequence is TGTGCCAGCAGCCTACGCGGGACAGGGCCCTACGAGCAGTACGTC. It is translated as CASSLRGTGPYEQYV.

This clonotype has just a few counts. The chain recombines TRBV7-9 with TRBJ2-7; possibly TRBD2 for D (5 bases). The germline gives CDR1 SEHNR, CDR2 FQNEAQ (reference sequence). The CDR3 totals 12 residues. Trimming shortened V by 2 bases and J by 6 bases, and 8 bases separated the two germline ends. For the CDR3, the DNA is TGTGCCAGCAGCTTAATAGGGAGCGAGCAGTACGTC. Amino acid sequence: CASSLIGSEQYV.

The chain recombines TRBV29-1 with TRBJ2-1, with unresolved D. Between the trimmed V and J ends, which lost 2 bases and 4 bases, there was a span of 3 bases. The CDR3 length is 11 residues. Germline-derived CDR1 and CDR2 are SQVTM and ANQGSEA. CDR3 region: CSVERYNEQFF. CDR3 DNA: TGCAGCGTTGAAAGGTACAATGAGCAGTTCTTC.

This chain links TRBV15 with TRBJ2-7; no reliable D call. The germline CDR1 and CDR2 sequences are LNHNV and YYDKDF (reference sequence). This CDR3 comprises 15 residues. Trimming pared 0 bases from V and 1 base from J, leaving 10 bases between. The CDR3 protein is CATSRDFDGSYEQYV. The CDR3 bases are TGTGCCACCAGCAGAGATTTCGACGGGTCCTACGAGCAGTACGTC.

This clonotype has at least ten counts. V is TRBV5-6 and J is TRBJ2-3; TRBD1 aligns across 7 bases. The CDR3 sequence is 15 residues long. J gave up 1 base and V 2 bases, and 4 bases lay outside the gene matches. Germline CDR1 is SGHDT and CDR2 is YYEEEE. The CDR3 spells CASSLGTAGTDTQYF. The CDR3 nucleotides read TGTGCCAGCAGCTTAGGGACAGCGGGCACAGATACGCAGTATTTT.

V gene TRBV2 combines with J gene TRBJ2-2, with a tentative D call TRBD1 (5 bases). V was clipped by 11 bases and J by 4 bases, with 14 bases between them. The CDR3 sequence is 13 residues long. Germline CDR1 and CDR2: SNHLY and FYNNEI. CDR3 DNA sequence: TGTGCCGGCACCCAGGGTACCACCGGGGAGCTGTTTTTT. As protein: CAGTQGTTGELFF.